The 16 T cell receptor beta chains listed next were all sequenced from one sample in a study of blood T cell repertoires in COVID-19. Clones were sequenced by immunoSEQ multiplex PCR, and TCRdb holds only the in-frame ones, with some missing. The data show around 230,000 clones, approximately 90% seen once. Sequenced: peripheral blood. The receptors stem from a man between 50 and 59 years old with COVID-19, enrolled during active disease.

V is TRBV27 and J is TRBJ2-5, with a weak D call TRBD1 (7 bases). The CDR3 is 16 amino acids. Between the trimmed V and J ends, which lost 4 bases and 4 bases, there was a span of 19 bases. Germline values: CDR1 MNHEY, CDR2 SMNVEV (reference sequence). The CDR3 loop reads CASSSPRQGGRETQYF. CDR3 nucleotide sequence: TGTGCCAGCAGTTCCCCACGACAGGGAGGCCGAGAGACCCAGTACTTC.

This clone showed up just once. At the DNA level, this CDR3 is encoded by other sequences in the same sample as well. The V gene is TRBV5-1, the J gene TRBJ2-7; the match to TRBD2 covers 10 bases. After removal of 2 bases from V and 1 base from J, the junction contained 3 bases not matched to a gene. Germline-derived CDR1 and CDR2 are SGHRS and YFSETQ. This CDR3 comprises 15 residues. The CDR3 loop is CASSLAGGGSYEQYF. The CDR3 DNA is TGCGCCAGCAGCTTAGCGGGAGGGGGTTCCTACGAGCAGTACTTC.

The chain is built from TRBV5-4 and TRBJ2-3, with D possibly TRBD1 on 6 matching bases. The CDR3 length is 18 residues. The V gene lost 3 bases and the J gene lost 0 bases, with 20 bases spanning the gap. Per the germline V gene, CDR1 is SGHNT and CDR2 is YYREEE (reference sequence). The CDR3 here is CASSSRPTGPSSTDTQYF. CDR3 in DNA: TGTGCCAGCAGCTCTCGACCGACAGGACCATCTAGCACAGATACGCAGTATTTT.

The rearrangement links TRBV5-4 to TRBJ2-7; 11 nucleotides match TRBD2. Germline-derived CDR1 and CDR2 are SGHNT and YYREEE (reference sequence). The CDR3 extends over 15 amino acids. With V trimmed by 4 bases and J by 0 bases, 3 bases remained unmatched. CDR3 sequence: CASSPGLAASYEQYF. CDR3 nucleotide sequence: TGTGCCAGCAGCCCGGGACTAGCGGCCTCCTACGAGCAGTACTTC.

The chain has TRBV27 and TRBJ2-1; 7 bases line up with TRBD1. The CDR3 has 14 amino acids. Germline V gives CDR1 MNHEY, CDR2 SMNVEV (reference sequence). V was clipped by 3 bases and J by 2 bases; unmatched bases: 1. CDR3 coding DNA: TGTGCCAGCAGTTTGCAGGGGGCCTACAATGAGCAGTTCTTC. Translated: CASSLQGAYNEQFF.

This clone has just one count. The chain joins TRBV4-2 to TRBJ1-3; TRBD1 matches at 8 bases. The CDR3 length is 16 residues. Germline V lookup: CDR1 LGHNA, CDR2 YNFKEQ. The V segment lost 0 bases and the J segment 7 bases; nucleotides outside the gene matches: 8. The CDR3 sequence is CASSQDPTGERNTIYF. The CDR3 coding sequence is TGTGCCAGCAGCCAAGATCCGACAGGGGAGAGGAACACCATATATTTT.

The CDR3 DNA reads as TGTGCCACCAGCAGAGATTACACCGGGGGTCCTGAAGCTTTCTTT. It is translated as CATSRDYTGGPEAFF. The rearrangement uses TRBV15 and TRBJ1-1; possible D gene TRBD1, 5 bases. The CDR3 is 15 amino acids. Trimming removed 0 bases from V and 6 bases from J, with 14 bases in between. Per germline, CDR1 LNHNV and CDR2 YYDKDF (reference sequence).

This chain links TRBV5-1 with TRBJ2-5; 10 bases are a match to TRBD1. The CDR3 contains 16 residues. V shed 2 bases, J shed 2 bases, and the junction held 6 bases outside the gene matches. CDR1 SGHRS and CDR2 YFSETQ come from the germline V gene. CDR3 nucleotide sequence: TGCGCCAGCAGCTTCGACAGGGGGCTTGGGCAAGAGACCCAGTACTTC. It yields the protein CASSFDRGLGQETQYF.

This clone occurred a few times. The rearrangement joins TRBV7-9 to TRBJ1-1; 8 nucleotides line up with TRBD1. V was clipped by 6 bases and J by 6 bases; unmatched bases: 6. Germline loops: CDR1 SEHNR, CDR2 FQNEAQ (reference sequence). The CDR3 length is 13 residues. This chain's CDR3 is CASSRQQGAEAFF. The CDR3 nucleotides are TGTGCCAGCAGTCGCCAACAGGGGGCTGAAGCTTTCTTT.

CDR3 loop: CAGGQGNNQPQHF. Written as DNA, the CDR3 is TGTGCCGGAGGACAGGGGAACAATCAGCCCCAGCATTTT. J is TRBJ1-5 and V is TRBV19, with 9 bases fitting TRBD1. The CDR3 contains 13 residues. Trimming took 11 bases from V and 3 from J; bases not matched to a gene: 5. Germline CDR1 LNHDA, CDR2 SQIVND (reference sequence).

The chain couples TRBV6-5 to TRBJ2-7; 10 bases line up with TRBD1. CDR1 is MNHEY and CDR2 is SVGAGI in the germline V gene. The CDR3 is 15 amino acids. V shed 0 bases and J 4 bases; nucleotides not matched to a gene: 3. In nucleotides, the CDR3 is TGTGCCAGCAGTTACTCCCCGGGACAGGGGTACGAGCAGTACTTC. Its protein is CASSYSPGQGYEQYF.

A few counts support this clone. This sequence joins TRBV18 and TRBJ1-1, with D possibly being TRBD1 (5 bases). CDR3 length equals 14 residues. Trimming cost V 2 bases and J 0 bases, with 7 bases left between them. Germline loops: CDR1 KGHSH, CDR2 LQKENI. DNA for the CDR3: TGTGCCAGCTCACCATGGGGCATGAACACTGAAGCTTTCTTT. Translated, it gives CASSPWGMNTEAFF.

J is TRBJ2-2 and V is TRBV11-2, with 8 bases aligning to TRBD2. Germline loops: CDR1 SGHAT, CDR2 FQNNGV. Losses at the gene ends were 5 bases for V and 4 bases for J; bases not matched to a gene: 15. This CDR3 has 18 residues. The CDR3 coding sequence is TGTGCCAGCAGCACGTTCCCCCCGGGGGGGCCGGGCACCGGGGAGCTGTTTTTT. Translated: CASSTFPPGGPGTGELFF.

The chain employs TRBV30 and TRBJ2-5; D uncertain. The CDR3 sequence is 11 residues long. The germline gives CDR1 GTSNPN, CDR2 SVGIG (reference sequence). V lost 5 bases and J 4 bases, leaving 8 bases between the germline ends. The CDR3 here is CAWATGETQYF. The CDR3 bases are TGTGCCTGGGCGACTGGAGAGACCCAGTACTTC.

A few counts support this clone. This chain joins TRBV6-1 and TRBJ2-7; D perhaps matches TRBD2 (7 bases). V lost 2 bases, J lost 0 bases, and 11 bases lay in between. CDR1 is MNHNS, CDR2 SASEGT, per germline. The length of the CDR3 is 15 residues. The CDR3 sequence: CASSESGGPSYEQYF. The DNA for the CDR3 is TGTGCCAGCAGTGAATCGGGGGGCCCCTCCTACGAGCAGTACTTC.

The chain couples TRBV7-7 to TRBJ2-5; TRBD1 agrees at 9 bases. J gave up 5 bases and V 5 bases, and 3 bases lay outside the gene matches. The CDR3 contains 13 residues. Germline V gives CDR1 SSHAT, CDR2 FNYEAQ (reference sequence). CDR3 nucleotides: TGTGCCAGCAGCGTAGACAGGGGGGAGACCCAGTACTTC. Encoded protein: CASSVDRGETQYF. Filled out from reference TRBV7-7 and TRBJ2-5, the complete variable domain reads GAGVSQSPRYKVTKRGQDVTLRCDPISSHATLYWYQQALGQGPEFLTYFNYEAQPDKSGLPSDRFSAERPEGSISTLTIQRTEQRDSAMYRCASSVDRGETQYFGPGTRLLVL.